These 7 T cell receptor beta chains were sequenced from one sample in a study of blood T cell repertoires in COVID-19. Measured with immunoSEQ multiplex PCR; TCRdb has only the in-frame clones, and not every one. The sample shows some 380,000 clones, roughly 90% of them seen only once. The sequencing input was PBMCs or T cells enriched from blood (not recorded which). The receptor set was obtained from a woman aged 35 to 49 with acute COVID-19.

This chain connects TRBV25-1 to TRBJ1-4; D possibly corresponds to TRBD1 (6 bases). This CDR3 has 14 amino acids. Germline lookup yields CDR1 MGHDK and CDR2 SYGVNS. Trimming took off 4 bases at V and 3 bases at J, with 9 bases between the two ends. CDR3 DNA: TGTGCCAGCAGTGGGGCAGGGGCTAATGAAAAACTGTTTTTT. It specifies CASSGAGANEKLFF.

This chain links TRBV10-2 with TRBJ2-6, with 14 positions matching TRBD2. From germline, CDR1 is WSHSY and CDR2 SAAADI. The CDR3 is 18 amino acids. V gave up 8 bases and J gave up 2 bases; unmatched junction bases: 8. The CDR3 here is CASRGLAGGLAGANVLTF. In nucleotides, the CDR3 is TGCGCCAGCCGCGGACTAGCGGGGGGTTTGGCTGGGGCCAACGTCCTGACTTTC.

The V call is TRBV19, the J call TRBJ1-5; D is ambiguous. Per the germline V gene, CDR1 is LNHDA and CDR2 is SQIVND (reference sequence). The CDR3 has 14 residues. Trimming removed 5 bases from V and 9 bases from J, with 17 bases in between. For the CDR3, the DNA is TGTGCCAGTAGTCCCCCCGGGGTCAAAGGGCCCCAGCATTTT. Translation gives CASSPPGVKGPQHF.

CDR3 sequence reads: CASSFQAHYGYTF. In nucleotides, the CDR3 is TGTGCCAGCAGCTTTCAGGCTCACTATGGCTACACCTTC. The rearrangement links TRBV5-6 to TRBJ1-2; D unclear. The CDR3 sequence is 13 residues long. Germline V gives CDR1 SGHDT, CDR2 YYEEEE. The V gene lost 2 bases and the J gene lost 3 bases, with 8 bases spanning the gap.

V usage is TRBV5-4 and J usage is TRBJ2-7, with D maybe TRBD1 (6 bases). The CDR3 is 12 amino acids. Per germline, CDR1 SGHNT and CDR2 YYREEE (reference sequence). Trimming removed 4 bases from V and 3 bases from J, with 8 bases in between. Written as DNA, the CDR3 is TGTGCCAGCAGCCGGGACAACTACGAGCAGTACTTC. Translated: CASSRDNYEQYF.

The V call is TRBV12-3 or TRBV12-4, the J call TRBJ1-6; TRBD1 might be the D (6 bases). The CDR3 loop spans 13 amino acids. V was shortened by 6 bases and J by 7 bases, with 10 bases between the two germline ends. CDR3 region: CASSTTGNSPLHF. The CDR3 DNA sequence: TGTGCCAGCAGCACTACAGGGAATTCACCCCTCCACTTT.

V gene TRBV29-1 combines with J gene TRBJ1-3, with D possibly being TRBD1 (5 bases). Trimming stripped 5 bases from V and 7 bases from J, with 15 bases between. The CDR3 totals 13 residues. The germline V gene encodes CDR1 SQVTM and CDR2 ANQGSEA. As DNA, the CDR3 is TGCAGCGTTAAGGGCAGGGCTCCGAACACCATATATTTT. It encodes CSVKGRAPNTIYF.